What follows are 32 T cell receptor beta chains derived from one specimen sequenced in a study of T cells in Graves' hyperthyroidism and ophthalmopathy. Amplified TCR beta CDR3 regions derived from RNA transcripts. TCR CDR3 underwent first-round RT-PCR with the HTBI primer set. TCRdb used MiXCR to reprocess the multiplex PCR reads, holding one entry per CDR3 protein. The data hold 300,000 to 350,000 distinct CDR3 sequences, with 15% to 20% observed a single time. The sequencing sample was made of blood. The receptors stem from a man younger than 45 with Graves' hyperthyroidism.

This clonotype has a handful of counts. The genes are TRBV5-5 and TRBJ2-1; 8 nucleotides line up with TRBD2. The junction had 10 bases not matched to a gene; V was cut back by 4 bases and J by 1 base. The germline gives CDR1 SGHKS, CDR2 YYEKEE (reference sequence). The length of the CDR3 is 17 residues. The CDR3 DNA reads TGTGCCAGCAGCCCCCAGTTGAGCGGGAGTTCCTACAATGAGCAGTTCTTC. Its protein is CASSPQLSGSSYNEQFF.

The gene calls are TRBV12-3 or TRBV12-4 and TRBJ2-1; D gene uncertain. The CDR3 totals 15 residues. Trimming removed 6 bases at V and 0 bases at J, with 12 bases between. The DNA of the CDR3 is TGTGCCAGCAGCCCCACTCTGAGCTCCTACAATGAGCAGTTCTTC. The encoded protein is CASSPTLSSYNEQFF.

This sequence joins TRBV20-1 and TRBJ2-1; 9 nucleotides match TRBD2. The CDR3 contains 15 residues. In germline, CDR1 is DFQATT, CDR2 SNEGSKA (reference sequence). J gave up 3 bases and V 6 bases, and 9 bases lay outside the gene matches. CDR3 loop: CSAPPGLAYYNEQFF. Written as DNA, the CDR3 is TGCAGTGCGCCCCCGGGACTAGCTTACTACAATGAGCAGTTCTTC.

There are a few counts of this clonotype. The V call is TRBV7-9, the J call TRBJ1-4; D ambiguous. CDR3 length equals 12 residues. Between the trimmed V and J ends, which lost 2 bases and 12 bases, there was a span of 10 bases. From germline, CDR1 is SEHNR and CDR2 FQNEAQ (reference sequence). The chain's CDR3 is CASSLRPEELFF. CDR3 coding DNA: TGTGCCAGCAGCTTAAGGCCGGAAGAACTGTTTTTT.

This clonotype appeared a few times. The chain links TRBV20-1 to TRBJ1-4; D uncertain. Germline CDR1 DFQATT, CDR2 SNEGSKA (reference sequence). Trimming cost V 0 bases and J 10 bases, with 21 bases left between them. The CDR3 covers 16 residues. CDR3 bases: TGCAGTGCTAGAGATCCCGGGCATCCCCTTAGAGGAAAACTGTTTTTT. It specifies CSARDPGHPLRGKLFF.

This clonotype was recorded at least ten times. This chain links TRBV7-3 with TRBJ2-1; D gene uncertain. Trimming pared 5 bases from V and 6 bases from J, leaving 11 bases between. CDR1 is SGHTA and CDR2 is FQGTGA in the germline V gene. This CDR3 comprises 13 residues. CDR3 bases: TGTGCCAGCAGCCCCCCAATGGGCAATGAGCAGTTCTTC. This translates into CASSPPMGNEQFF.

The table lists this clonotype with many counts. The V call is TRBV5-1, the J call TRBJ1-1, with a possible D match to TRBD1 (6 bases). This CDR3 has 18 residues. Trimming took 2 bases from V and 4 from J, leaving 24 bases between them. Looked up from germline, CDR1 is SGHRS and CDR2 is YFSETQ. CDR3 protein: CASSLIEGGLTLGTEAFF. CDR3 bases: TGCGCCAGCAGCTTAATTGAGGGGGGTTTGACGTTAGGCACTGAAGCTTTCTTT. The variable domain in full, completed from reference TRBV5-1 and TRBJ1-1, reads KAGVTQTPRYLIKTRGQQVTLSCSPISGHRSVSWYQQTPGQGLQFLFEYFSETQRNKGNFPGRFSGRQFSNSRSEMNVSTLELGDSALYLCASSLIEGGLTLGTEAFFGQGTRLTVV.

This clonotype has just one count. The CDR3 nucleotides are TGTGCCAGTAGCACCGGGACAGGGGAGGGCGAGCAGTACTTC. Translating gives CASSTGTGEGEQYF. The V gene is TRBV19, the J gene TRBJ2-7; TRBD1 aligns across 10 bases. Germline trimming cut 6 bases from V and 6 bases from J; bases unmatched to any gene: 8. The CDR3 extends over 14 amino acids. Germline values: CDR1 LNHDA, CDR2 SQIVND (reference sequence). Combining the CDR3 with reference TRBV19 and TRBJ2-7 gives the whole variable domain DGGITQSPKYLFRKEGQNVTLSCEQNLNHDAMYWYRQDPGQGLRLIYYSQIVNDFQKGDIAEGYSVSREKKESFPLTVTSAQKNPTAFYLCASSTGTGEGEQYFGPGTRLTVT.

This clonotype has a handful of counts. V usage is TRBV5-5 and J usage is TRBJ2-2; D is unresolved. Trimming shortened V by 9 bases and J by 0 bases, and 18 bases separated the two germline ends. The length of the CDR3 is 16 residues. CDR1 and CDR2 (germline): SGHKS, YYEKEE (reference sequence). CDR3 nucleotide sequence: TGTGCCACCGCGCTTGGGCTCAGCTCGAACACCGGGGAGCTGTTTTTT. Amino acid sequence: CATALGLSSNTGELFF.

This clonotype was recorded many times. This rearrangement joins TRBV3-1 to TRBJ2-1, with D perhaps TRBD2 (6 bases). The CDR3 is made up of 16 amino acids. Looked up from germline, CDR1 is LGHDT and CDR2 is YNNKEL (reference sequence). The germline V and J ends were trimmed by 4 bases and 0 bases, with 13 bases remaining between them. The CDR3 reads CASSPALANSYNEQFF. The CDR3 bases are TGTGCCAGCAGCCCCGCCCTAGCGAACTCCTACAATGAGCAGTTCTTC.

In its sample, this clonotype was seen a few times. The genes are TRBV29-1 and TRBJ2-1, with 10 bases matching TRBD2. The germline V gene has CDR1 SQVTM and CDR2 ANQGSEA. V lost 3 bases, J lost 7 bases, and 3 bases stayed unmatched. The CDR3 length is 13 residues. CDR3 sequence: CSVETSGLNEQFF. CDR3 DNA: TGCAGCGTTGAGACTAGCGGGTTGAATGAGCAGTTCTTC.

This clonotype was seen ten or more times. The genes are TRBV28 and TRBJ1-2, with D maybe TRBD1 (5 bases). Looked up from germline, CDR1 is MDHEN and CDR2 is SYDVKM. The CDR3 consists of 13 residues. V gave up 6 bases and J gave up 5 bases, with 13 bases separating them. For the CDR3, the DNA is TGTGCCAGCAGCAAGCGGGCAGGGTATGGCTACACCTTC. Its translation is CASSKRAGYGYTF.

Only a few counts were recorded for this clonotype. This rearrangement joins TRBV5-1 to TRBJ2-2; no reliable D call. Germline V gene sequence: CDR1 SGHRS, CDR2 YFSETQ. Trimming took 2 bases from V and 0 from J, leaving 8 bases between them. The CDR3 totals 15 residues. CDR3 DNA sequence: TGCGCCAGCAGCTTCACGAACGCGAACACCGGGGAGCTGTTTTTT. It translates to CASSFTNANTGELFF.

This sequence joins TRBV24-1 and TRBJ1-4, with TRBD1 matching over 10 bases. Per germline, CDR1 KGHDR and CDR2 SFDVKD. This CDR3 contains 17 residues. V shed 4 bases, J shed 4 bases, and the junction held 8 bases outside the gene matches. The CDR3 region is CATSDPGQGPFNEKLFF. The CDR3, as DNA: TGTGCCACCAGTGACCCGGGACAGGGGCCTTTTAATGAAAAACTGTTTTTT.

This clonotype was seen a handful of times. The V and J genes are TRBV3-1 and TRBJ1-5, with 8 positions matching TRBD1. J gave up 5 bases and V 0 bases, and 3 bases lay outside the gene matches. The CDR3 is 15 amino acids. Germline-derived CDR1 and CDR2 are LGHDT and YNNKEL (reference sequence). CDR3 coding DNA: TGTGCCAGCAGCCAAGACGGCAGGGGGCATCAGCCCCAGCATTTT. Translated, it gives CASSQDGRGHQPQHF.

This clonotype came up many times. The rearrangement joins TRBV12-3 or TRBV12-4 to TRBJ1-1; D might be TRBD1 (5 bases). The CDR3 spans 14 residues. Between the trimmed V and J ends, which lost 7 bases and 3 bases, there was a span of 15 bases. CDR3 in DNA: TGTGCCAGCACCCCAGCCGGGGGGTACACTGAAGCTTTCTTT. Its protein is CASTPAGGYTEAFF.

This clonotype was picked up many times. The chain carries TRBV2 and TRBJ1-6; TRBD1 agrees at 12 bases. After removal of 6 bases from V and 10 bases from J, the junction contained 7 bases not matched to a gene. Germline CDR1 reads SNHLY; CDR2 reads FYNNEI. The CDR3 runs to 15 residues. CDR3: CASSRGQGAESPLHF. For the CDR3, the DNA is TGTGCCAGCAGCCGGGGACAGGGGGCGGAATCACCCCTCCACTTT.

This clonotype showed up many times. This chain links TRBV6-1 with TRBJ1-5; a weak D match, TRBD1 (5 bases). The ends were cut back, 2 bases at V and 0 bases at J, with 17 bases in the middle. The CDR3 runs to 18 residues. Germline V gene sequence: CDR1 MNHNS, CDR2 SASEGT. CDR3 in DNA: TGTGCCAGCAGTGAACCGACTCTTGACAGTTATAGCAATCAGCCCCAGCATTTT. Residues: CASSEPTLDSYSNQPQHF.

V usage is TRBV20-1 and J usage is TRBJ1-4; maybe TRBD1 (6 bases). CDR3 size: 17 residues. Germline loops: CDR1 DFQATT, CDR2 SNEGSKA (reference sequence). The V and J ends lost 2 bases and 8 bases respectively, with 24 bases between them. The CDR3 reads CSARSSRGGSRGEKLFF. In nucleotides, the CDR3 is TGCAGTGCTAGATCCTCCCGGGGGGGCAGTAGAGGGGAAAAACTGTTTTTT.

The chain uses TRBV4-1 and TRBJ1-5, with D hard to call. V lost 0 bases and J 4 bases, leaving 10 bases between the germline ends. The germline gives CDR1 MGHRA, CDR2 YSYEKL. CDR3 length equals 15 residues. CDR3 sequence reads: CASSQDFQNNQPQHF. DNA for the CDR3: TGCGCCAGCAGCCAAGATTTCCAGAATAATCAGCCCCAGCATTTT.

This clonotype showed up many times. The chain has TRBV5-1 and TRBJ2-3, with D unclear. Germline CDR1 and CDR2: SGHRS and YFSETQ. This CDR3 spans 12 amino acids. V lost 0 bases to trimming and J lost 6 bases, with 5 bases between them. The CDR3: CASSLEQDTQYF. The CDR3 region has the DNA TGCGCCAGCAGCTTGGAACAGGATACGCAGTATTTT. Full variable domain (rest looked up from reference TRBV5-1 and TRBJ2-3): KAGVTQTPRYLIKTRGQQVTLSCSPISGHRSVSWYQQTPGQGLQFLFEYFSETQRNKGNFPGRFSGRQFSNSRSEMNVSTLELGDSALYLCASSLEQDTQYFGPGTRLTVL.

This clonotype turned up a few times. CDR3 nucleotide sequence: TGTGCCAGCAGGGAGGGACAGGACATTTCCTACGAGCAGTACTTC. Encoded protein: CASREGQDISYEQYF. The gene calls are TRBV6-4 and TRBJ2-7; 8 nucleotides agree with TRBD1. Losses at the gene ends were 6 bases for V and 1 base for J; bases not matched to a gene: 8. The CDR3 covers 15 residues. Germline values: CDR1 MRHNA, CDR2 SNTAGT.

J is TRBJ2-1 and V is TRBV7-6, with a weak D call TRBD1 (5 bases). Between the trimmed V and J ends, which lost 4 bases and 0 bases, there was a span of 13 bases. Per the germline V gene, CDR1 is SGHVS and CDR2 is FNYEAQ. There are 16 residues in the CDR3. CDR3 sequence reads: CASSSQGSSSYNEQFF. CDR3 DNA sequence: TGTGCCAGCAGCTCCCAGGGTTCCAGCTCCTACAATGAGCAGTTCTTC.

This clonotype was detected a few times. This rearrangement joins TRBV4-1 to TRBJ1-1; D remains ambiguous. Trimming took 4 bases from V and 8 from J, leaving 14 bases between them. Germline V gene data show CDR1 as MGHRA and CDR2 as YSYEKL. The CDR3 spans 13 residues. CDR3 in DNA: TGCGCCAGCAGCCCCCCCGGGCGGAGAGAAGCTTTCTTT. It specifies CASSPPGRREAFF.

In this sample, this clonotype turned up a few times. The chain couples TRBV20-1 to TRBJ1-1; TRBD1 matches 7 bases. The junction had 6 bases not matched to a gene; V was cut back by 7 bases and J by 1 base. This CDR3 has 13 amino acids. In germline, CDR1 is DFQATT, CDR2 SNEGSKA (reference sequence). In nucleotides, the CDR3 is TGCAGTGTTGTGGGACAGAGGAACACTGAAGCTTTCTTT. It is translated as CSVVGQRNTEAFF.

This clonotype was observed at least ten times. The chain joins TRBV12-3 or TRBV12-4 to TRBJ2-7; TRBD1 aligns across 8 bases. The CDR3 totals 14 residues. V shed 6 bases and J 6 bases; nucleotides not matched to a gene: 10. The CDR3 loop is CASRRQGNMIEQYF. Here the CDR3 DNA reads TGTGCCAGCAGACGACAGGGGAATATGATCGAGCAGTACTTC.

This clonotype was counted at least ten times. V is TRBV7-3 and J is TRBJ2-5; 7 bases agree with TRBD1. Germline V CDR1 and CDR2: SGHTA, FQGTGA. V was clipped by 4 bases and J by 5 bases; unmatched bases: 10. This CDR3 spans 15 amino acids. The CDR3 nucleotides read TGTGCCAGCAGCTCGGGCGACAGGGATTCGGAGACCCAGTACTTC. This translates into CASSSGDRDSETQYF. The whole variable domain, filled in from reference TRBV7-3 and TRBJ2-5, reads GAGVSQTPSNKVTEKGKYVELRCDPISGHTALYWYRQSLGQGPEFLIYFQGTGAADDSGLPNDRFFAVRPEGSVSTLKIQRTERGDSAVYLCASSSGDRDSETQYFGPGTRLLVL.

CDR3 residues: CASSLIGTGGNEKLFF. The CDR3 DNA reads as TGTGCCAGCAGTTTAATCGGGACAGGGGGCAATGAAAAACTGTTTTTT. This chain joins TRBV28 and TRBJ1-4, with 12 bases matching TRBD1. The CDR3 covers 16 residues. V trimming: 2 bases; J trimming: 5 bases; junction bases outside the gene matches: 3. The V gene's germline CDR1 is MDHEN and CDR2 SYDVKM.

The chain recombines TRBV25-1 with TRBJ2-1, with no clear D. Trimming cost V 3 bases and J 9 bases, with 15 bases left between them. CDR1 and CDR2 (germline): MGHDK, SYGVNS. The CDR3 covers 14 residues. CDR3 bases: TGTGCCAGCAGTGACACCTCACTAAGAGTTGAGCAGTTCTTC. Amino acids: CASSDTSLRVEQFF.

The J gene is TRBJ1-2, the V gene TRBV7-9; 7 nucleotides agree with TRBD1. Trimming took 7 bases from V and 7 from J; bases not matched to a gene: 12. The germline V gene has CDR1 SEHNR and CDR2 FQNEAQ (reference sequence). The CDR3 runs to 14 residues. The CDR3 sequence: CASNRDSPRSGYTF. CDR3 nucleotides: TGTGCCAGCAACAGGGACAGTCCAAGGAGTGGCTACACCTTC.

This clonotype was observed a few times. The gene calls are TRBV7-3 and TRBJ2-3; D perhaps matches TRBD2 (5 bases). The CDR3 is made up of 13 amino acids. Trimming pared 5 bases from V and 6 bases from J, leaving 12 bases between. Germline V CDR1 and CDR2: SGHTA, FQGTGA. For the CDR3, the DNA is TGTGCCAGCAGCAAGGACTGGAGCGATACGCAGTATTTT. Protein: CASSKDWSDTQYF.

At least ten counts were recorded for this clonotype. V usage is TRBV12-3 or TRBV12-4 and J usage is TRBJ1-1; perhaps TRBD1 as D (6 bases). CDR3 length: 13 amino acids. With 4 bases removed from V and 4 bases from J, the gap between germline ends came to 10 bases. The DNA of the CDR3 is TGTGCCAGCAGTTCCGACAGGAGCACTGAAGCTTTCTTT. Protein product: CASSSDRSTEAFF.